One T cell receptor beta chain is described in this entry. The specificity of this receptor is unknown. One base away there is no much larger clone; base qualities are not given. This sample stems from a study of T cell changes during pregnancy in multiple sclerosis (dated by TCRdb to between 2019 and 2020). Regarding the research as a whole: In women with multiple sclerosis, the researchers looked at how the T cell repertoire shifted as pregnancy progressed.

The CDR3 runs 12 residues from the cysteine to the phenylalanine. Of all the DNA, just the CDR3 is kept, 36 bases in frame from base 1. The germline V gene yields SGHTA for CDR1 and FQGNSA for CDR2. Relative to germline, V is 5 bases shorter and J is 6 bases shorter, with 11 bases between their ends. Receptors were amplified or captured by the immunoSEQ multiplex PCR assay. TCRdb mirrors the immuneACCESS table, restricted to in-frame sequences. Some clones are absent from its copies; in checked studies, under half trace to an unresolved V gene, and the reason for the others is unknown. For this sample there are about 57,000 clones; 75% to 90% appear just once. In total, the top ten clones hold about 0.4% of the sample.

Sequenced material: CD4+ T cells from peripheral blood mononuclear cells, taken in the third trimester of pregnancy. This clonotype originated in a female donor with multiple sclerosis, enrolled in a pregnancy study. This chain joins TRBV7-2 to TRBJ2-7; possibly the D gene is TRBD1, per 5 matching bases. The DNA sequence is as follows: TGTGCCAGCAGCCTAAGACAGATCGAGCAGTACTTC. This gives the protein CASSLRQIEQYF.